This T cell receptor beta chain was captured by sequencing in a study of blood T cell repertoires in COVID-19. Turning to the study itself: Acute and convalescent COVID-19 samples came from the United States, Italy and Spain.

Some clones are missing from TCRdb's copy, which holds only in-frame ones; the method was immunoSEQ multiplex PCR. The data show about 370,000 clones, 75% to 90% seen once. The CDR3 length is 14 residues. From germline, CDR1 is SGHRS and CDR2 YFSETQ. Trimming left V 4 bases short and J 1 base short, with 11 bases between. Adults between roughly 18 and 95 years of age took part from under 30 US areas. Cohorts were assigned according to the clinical history that participants reported. Of note for this clone: The sample carries other DNA sequences with the same CDR3.

The sample consisted of PBMCs or T cells enriched from blood (not recorded which). This rearrangement joins TRBV5-1 to TRBJ1-1; tentatively, D is TRBD1 (6 bases). The clonotype was recovered from a man between 18 and 29 years old who had recovered from COVID-19. The CDR3 DNA sequence: TGCGCCAGCAGCCCGGGACACCAGAACACTGAAGCTTTCTTT. This sequence encodes CASSPGHQNTEAFF.